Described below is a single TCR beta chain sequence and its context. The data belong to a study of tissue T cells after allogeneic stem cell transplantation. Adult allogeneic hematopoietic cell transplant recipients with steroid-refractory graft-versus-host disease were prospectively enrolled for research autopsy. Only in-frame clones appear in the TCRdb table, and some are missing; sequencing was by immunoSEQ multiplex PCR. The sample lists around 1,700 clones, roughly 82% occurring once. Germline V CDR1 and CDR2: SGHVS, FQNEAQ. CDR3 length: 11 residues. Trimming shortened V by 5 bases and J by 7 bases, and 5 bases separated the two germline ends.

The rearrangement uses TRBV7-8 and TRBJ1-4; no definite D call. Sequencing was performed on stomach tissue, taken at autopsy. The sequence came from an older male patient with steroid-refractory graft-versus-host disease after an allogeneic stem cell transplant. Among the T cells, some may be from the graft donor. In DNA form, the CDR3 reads TGTGCCAGCAGCGAGAGTGAAAAACTGTTTTTT. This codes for CASSESEKLFF.